The next 18 T cell receptor beta chains were all read from a single sample in a study of T-cell memory formation after mild COVID-19. TCRdb recomputed calls from the 5' RACE reads with MiXCR, one row per CDR3 protein. The sample contains hundreds of thousands of distinct CDR3 sequences, around 15% of which appear only once. Sequences were obtained from PBMCs or a T cell subset sorted from them (not recorded which). Every receptor here comes from an adult woman who had mild COVID-19 (a few samples of this study predate the infection). Cell type and time point are not known.

The chain recombines TRBV10-2 with TRBJ1-2; D is possibly TRBD1 (5 bases). Germline CDR1 reads WSHSY; CDR2 reads SAAADI. The CDR3 runs 13 residues. Trimming stripped 4 bases from V and 6 bases from J, with 12 bases between. The CDR3 coding sequence is TGCGCCAGCAGTGTGCGAGGGGTGGATGGCTACACCTTC. Its protein is CASSVRGVDGYTF.

V is TRBV5-1 and J is TRBJ2-7, with 7 bases matching TRBD2. Germline V CDR1 and CDR2: SGHRS, YFSETQ. This CDR3 contains 14 residues. V shed 4 bases and J 4 bases; nucleotides not matched to a gene: 8. The CDR3 here is CASSLKTSMYEQYF. As DNA, the CDR3 is TGCGCCAGCAGCCTAAAGACTAGCATGTACGAGCAGTACTTC.

The chain couples TRBV30 to TRBJ1-2, with a weak D call TRBD1 (6 bases). The CDR3 is 11 residues long. V was trimmed by 7 bases and J by 2 bases, leaving 8 bases between them. Germline CDR1 is GTSNPN and CDR2 is SVGIG (reference sequence). CDR3 sequence (DNA): TGTGCCTATCAGGGGAACTATGGCTACACCTTC. This sequence encodes CAYQGNYGYTF.

The chain has TRBV4-2 and TRBJ2-1; 7 nucleotides line up with TRBD1. The CDR3 covers 15 residues. V dropped 3 bases and J dropped 3; count of bases not matched to a gene: 5. Looked up from germline, CDR1 is LGHNA and CDR2 is YNFKEQ. CDR3 nucleotides: TGTGCCAGCAGCCAGACCCGGGACAGCTACAATGAGCAGTTCTTC. It yields the protein CASSQTRDSYNEQFF.

The chain has TRBV7-2 and TRBJ2-3; D remains unclear. In germline, CDR1 is SGHTA, CDR2 FQGNSA. The ends were cut back, 1 base at V and 2 bases at J, with 4 bases in the middle. CDR3 length: 13 residues. The CDR3 DNA is TGTGCCAGCAGCTTAGTACACACAGATACGCAGTATTTT. It codes for CASSLVHTDTQYF.

This clonotype was seen only a few times. The chain couples TRBV12-3 or TRBV12-4 to TRBJ2-1; TRBD2 matches 8 bases. With 5 bases clipped from V and 4 bases from J, the junction kept 4 bases outside the gene matches. The CDR3 is 14 amino acids. CDR3 loop: CASSLTSVYNEQFF. CDR3 bases: TGTGCCAGCAGTCTGACTAGCGTTTACAATGAGCAGTTCTTC.

V and J are TRBV5-8 and TRBJ2-7; possible D gene TRBD2, 5 bases. The V gene lost 1 base and the J gene lost 5 bases, with 13 bases spanning the gap. This CDR3 has 14 amino acids. The germline CDR1 and CDR2 sequences are SGHTS and YDEGEE. In DNA, the CDR3 is TGTGCCAGCAGCTTGCGGCGAGGGAAGGACGAGCAGTACTTC. Its translation is CASSLRRGKDEQYF.

The rearrangement uses TRBV20-1 and TRBJ2-1; D gene ambiguous. Germline V gene sequence: CDR1 DFQATT, CDR2 SNEGSKA (reference sequence). The CDR3 covers 12 residues. The V end lost 3 bases, the J end lost 8 bases, and 11 bases lay between the germline ends. The CDR3 region is CSASFRDDEQFF. The CDR3 DNA reads as TGCAGTGCTAGCTTCCGCGACGATGAGCAGTTCTTC.

This clonotype was counted only a few times. The chain is built from TRBV7-7 and TRBJ2-1, with D perhaps TRBD1 or TRBD2 (6 bases each). With 4 bases removed from V and 6 bases from J, the gap between germline ends came to 13 bases. The CDR3 is 14 residues long. The germline gives CDR1 SSHAT, CDR2 FNYEAQ (reference sequence). The CDR3: CASSSWGAVNEQFF. DNA of the CDR3: TGTGCCAGCAGCTCCTGGGGGGCCGTCAATGAGCAGTTCTTC.

This clonotype was picked up many times. The genes are TRBV29-1 and TRBJ2-7; the D gene is possibly TRBD1 (5 bases). V was shortened by 7 bases and J by 6 bases, with 16 bases between the two germline ends. This CDR3 spans 12 amino acids. Looked up from germline, CDR1 is SQVTM and CDR2 is ANQGSEA. The CDR3: CSAHSGSSEQYF. In DNA, the CDR3 is TGCAGCGCTCATTCAGGGTCGTCCGAGCAGTACTTC.

V usage is TRBV4-1 and J usage is TRBJ1-5, with 8 bases fitting TRBD1. CDR1 is MGHRA and CDR2 is YSYEKL in the germline V gene. V trimming: 4 bases; J trimming: 2 bases; junction bases outside the gene matches: 13. The CDR3 extends over 18 amino acids. The CDR3 here is CASSRGRTGLPRNQPQHF. In nucleotides, the CDR3 is TGCGCCAGCAGCCGAGGCCGGACAGGGCTCCCTCGCAATCAGCCCCAGCATTTT.

CDR3 amino acids: CASSQAQGTFQETQYF. CDR3 bases: TGTGCCAGCAGCCAAGCCCAGGGAACCTTCCAAGAGACCCAGTACTTC. The chain employs TRBV4-2 and TRBJ2-5; perhaps TRBD1 as D (5 bases). V lost 1 base, J lost 1 base, and 13 bases lay in between. From germline, CDR1 is LGHNA and CDR2 YNFKEQ. The CDR3 spans 16 residues.

This rearrangement joins TRBV5-6 to TRBJ2-2; perhaps TRBD2 as D (6 bases). This CDR3 contains 15 residues. The V gene lost 4 bases and the J gene lost 3 bases, with 13 bases spanning the gap. Germline CDR1 SGHDT, CDR2 YYEEEE. CDR3 in amino acids: CASSMTAGDTGELFF. CDR3 nucleotide sequence: TGTGCCAGCAGCATGACAGCGGGCGACACCGGGGAGCTGTTTTTT.

J is TRBJ2-5 and V is TRBV5-6, with D perhaps TRBD1 (5 bases). V gave up 6 bases and J gave up 5 bases, with 14 bases separating them. CDR1 is SGHDT and CDR2 is YYEEEE in the germline V gene. This CDR3 has 13 residues. Written as DNA, the CDR3 is TGTGCCAGCACCGTACAGGTTGCGGAGACCCAGTACTTC. Encoded protein: CASTVQVAETQYF.

The rearrangement uses TRBV20-1 and TRBJ1-5; D is perhaps TRBD1 (5 bases). Germline CDR1 and CDR2: DFQATT and SNEGSKA (reference sequence). The CDR3 extends over 14 amino acids. V lost 5 bases to trimming and J lost 3 bases, with 14 bases between them. The DNA of the CDR3 is TGCAGTGCTCCAACGGGGGAGAACAATCAGCCCCAGCATTTT. It is translated as CSAPTGENNQPQHF.

The V and J genes are TRBV15 and TRBJ1-1; D gene unclear. Germline CDR1 LNHNV, CDR2 YYDKDF (reference sequence). This CDR3 is 15 amino acids long. The V and J ends lost 0 bases and 1 base respectively, with 9 bases between them. CDR3 protein: CATSRDGRQNTEAFF. The CDR3 coding sequence is TGTGCCACCAGCAGAGATGGACGGCAGAACACTGAAGCTTTCTTT.

This clonotype was observed a few times. The V gene is TRBV28, the J gene TRBJ2-7, with TRBD1 identical over 7 bases. Germline V gene data show CDR1 as MDHEN and CDR2 as SYDVKM. J lost 4 bases, V lost 6 bases, and 9 bases had no gene match. The CDR3 covers 14 residues. The CDR3 DNA reads as TGTGCCAGCAGCCAAGCCGGGACAGATTACGAGCAGTACTTC. Its protein product is CASSQAGTDYEQYF.

The chain links TRBV18 to TRBJ2-3, with D possibly matching TRBD2 (6 bases). The CDR3 is 16 amino acids. The V gene lost 0 bases and the J gene lost 1 base, with 11 bases spanning the gap. From germline, CDR1 is KGHSH and CDR2 LQKENI. Here the CDR3 DNA reads TGTGCCAGCTCACCACCGGAGCGGGTGGGCACAGATACGCAGTATTTT. Translating it yields CASSPPERVGTDTQYF. Filled out from reference TRBV18 and TRBJ2-3, the complete variable domain reads NAGVMQNPRHLVRRRGQEARLRCSPMKGHSHVYWYRQLPEEGLKFMVYLQKENIIDESGMPKERFSAEFPKEGPSILRIQQVVRGDSAAYFCASSPPERVGTDTQYFGPGTRLTVL.